The T cell receptor (beta chain) described here comes from a study of Ad26.COV2.S vaccination and SARS-CoV-2 variants. Germline CDR1 and CDR2: LGHDT and YNNKEL (reference sequence). CDR3 size: 16 residues. V was clipped by 5 bases and J by 1 base, with 16 bases between them. Treatment indicated: around 19 received Ad26.COV2.S at low or high dose, single or two shots; a few received placebo; per-sample allocation not given. Material that was analyzed had been drawn on day 63 after the first vaccine or placebo injection. Method: immunoSEQ multiplex PCR; TCRdb's copy keeps in-frame clones and lacks some. The table lists some 520,000 clones, 87% of them singletons.

The TCR sequence derives from a person between 18 and 65 years old who received the Ad26.COV2.S COVID-19 vaccine or a placebo. V is TRBV3-1 (or the pseudogene TRBV3-2) and J is TRBJ2-3; no definite D call. Sequencing was performed on peripheral blood, taken in a trial of Ad26.COV2.S vaccine versus placebo. CDR3: CASSNSRGRRTDTQYF. In nucleotides, the CDR3 is TGTGCCAGCAGCAATAGTAGAGGACGGCGCACAGATACGCAGTATTTT.